This T cell receptor beta chain derives from a study of blood T cell repertoires in COVID-19. Using immunoSEQ multiplex PCR, the repertoire was profiled, and TCRdb retains in-frame clones only, with some absent. Found here are 300,000 to 400,000 clones, around 87% of them singletons; the top ten hold 2% to 2.5%. Sequenced sample: peripheral blood. The clonotype comes from a woman aged 55-70 years with COVID-19, enrolled during active disease.

In nucleotides, the CDR3 is TGCGCCAGCAGCTTGGGCAGCGGAGAGACCCAGTACTTC. This gives the protein CASSLGSGETQYF. The chain combines TRBV5-1 with TRBJ2-5; possibly TRBD2 for D (5 bases). The CDR3 runs to 13 residues. From germline, CDR1 is SGHRS and CDR2 YFSETQ. Trimming removed 0 bases from V and 4 bases from J, with 7 bases in between.